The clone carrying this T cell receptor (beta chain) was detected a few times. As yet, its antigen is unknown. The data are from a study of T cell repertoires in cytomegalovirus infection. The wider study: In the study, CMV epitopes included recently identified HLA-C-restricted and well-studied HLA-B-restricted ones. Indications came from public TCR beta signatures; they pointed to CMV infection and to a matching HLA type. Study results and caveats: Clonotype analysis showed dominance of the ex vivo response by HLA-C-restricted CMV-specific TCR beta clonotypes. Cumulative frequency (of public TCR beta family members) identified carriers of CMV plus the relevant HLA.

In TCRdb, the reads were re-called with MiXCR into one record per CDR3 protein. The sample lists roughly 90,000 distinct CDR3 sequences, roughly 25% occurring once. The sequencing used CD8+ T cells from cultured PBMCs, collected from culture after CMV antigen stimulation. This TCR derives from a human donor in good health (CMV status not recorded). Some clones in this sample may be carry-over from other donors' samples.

In DNA form, the CDR3 reads TGTGCCAGCAGCTTGAGGTCCAACCAAGAGACCCAGTACTTC. Protein: CASSLRSNQETQYF. The V and J genes are TRBV5-4 and TRBJ2-5; D unresolved. V lost 1 base and J lost 0, with 7 bases in between. This CDR3 is 14 amino acids long. Germline V gene sequence: CDR1 SGHNT, CDR2 YYREEE (reference sequence).